Presented here are 18 T cell receptor beta chains from one specimen sequenced in a study of blood T cell repertoires in COVID-19. Here immunoSEQ multiplex PCR was the method, and the copy in TCRdb shows in-frame clones only, minus some. The table includes some 380,000 clones, about 89% detected once. Sample: PBMCs or T cells enriched from blood (not recorded which). These receptors originate from a man aged 25 to 40 who had recovered from COVID-19.

CDR3 residues: CASRDRGGGYTF. CDR3 DNA: TGTGCCAGTAGGGACAGGGGAGGTGGCTACACCTTC. The rearrangement uses TRBV19 and TRBJ1-2; 9 bases match TRBD1. The germline V gene has CDR1 LNHDA and CDR2 SQIVND (reference sequence). The V segment lost 6 bases and the J segment 7 bases; nucleotides outside the gene matches: 3. The CDR3 sequence is 12 residues long.

V gene TRBV9 combines with J gene TRBJ1-1; the D is unclear. The CDR3 loop spans 12 amino acids. With 3 bases removed from V and 6 bases from J, the gap between germline ends came to 9 bases. Germline assignment: CDR1 SGDLS and CDR2 YYNGEE. The CDR3 DNA is TGTGCCAGCAGCGGAGGATCAGCTGAAGCTTTCTTT. This sequence encodes CASSGGSAEAFF.

This chain uses TRBV5-1 with TRBJ1-2; weak D call: TRBD1 (6 bases). CDR1 is SGHRS, CDR2 YFSETQ, per germline. V lost 4 bases to trimming and J lost 1 base, with 17 bases between them. The CDR3 length is 16 residues. The CDR3 is CASSGSLTGFNYGYTF. For the CDR3, the DNA is TGCGCCAGCAGCGGATCCCTGACAGGATTTAACTATGGCTACACCTTC.

This clone was recorded a few times. J is TRBJ1-1 and V is TRBV7-2; D not resolved. Germline assignment: CDR1 SGHTA and CDR2 FQGNSA. The CDR3 length is 14 residues. V was cut by 6 bases and J by 1 base, with 12 bases left in between. DNA of the CDR3: TGTGCCAGCAGGATTCTGGCTTGGAACACTGAAGCTTTCTTT. Residues: CASRILAWNTEAFF.

V is TRBV7-9 and J is TRBJ2-1; TRBD2 might be the D (7 bases). The CDR3 extends over 15 amino acids. Germline CDR1 reads SEHNR; CDR2 reads FQNEAQ (reference sequence). The V gene lost 0 bases and the J gene lost 6 bases, with 12 bases spanning the gap. CDR3 DNA: TGTGCCAGCAGCTTAGCCGGGGGGCACCTCAATGAGCAGTTCTTC. It specifies CASSLAGGHLNEQFF.

The chain joins TRBV7-2 to TRBJ1-4; 8 bases align to TRBD1. With V trimmed by 1 base and J by 1 base, 2 bases remained unmatched. The CDR3 length is 16 residues. Germline CDR1 reads SGHTA; CDR2 reads FQGNSA. The CDR3 coding sequence is TGTGCCAGCAGCTTAGTCGGACAGGGAACTAATGAAAAACTGTTTTTT. This codes for CASSLVGQGTNEKLFF.

This chain joins TRBV19 and TRBJ1-5; 7 bases fit TRBD1. The V gene's germline CDR1 is LNHDA and CDR2 SQIVND (reference sequence). The V segment lost 1 base and the J segment 6 bases; nucleotides outside the gene matches: 6. The CDR3 has 15 residues. CDR3 residues: CASSIGRQGVQPQHF. The CDR3 nucleotides are TGTGCCAGTAGTATAGGGCGACAGGGTGTTCAGCCCCAGCATTTT.

The V call is TRBV18, the J call TRBJ1-2; 12 bases are shared with TRBD1. The germline CDR1 and CDR2 sequences are KGHSH and LQKENI. The length of the CDR3 is 19 residues. The V segment lost 2 bases and the J segment 6 bases; nucleotides outside the gene matches: 16. CDR3 residues: CASSPFDPGTGGGGHGYTF. CDR3 nucleotide sequence: TGTGCCAGCTCACCATTTGATCCCGGGACAGGGGGCGGTGGCCATGGCTACACCTTC.

The CDR3 is CASKRTGVSVIDTIYF. DNA of the CDR3: TGTGCCAGCAAGCGGACAGGCGTTTCCGTGATTGACACCATATATTTT. The chain employs TRBV2 and TRBJ1-3, with 7 bases identical to TRBD1. The CDR3 runs 16 residues. V shed 7 bases and J 8 bases; nucleotides not matched to a gene: 17. Germline V gene lookup returns CDR1 SNHLY and CDR2 FYNNEI.

The chain links TRBV30 to TRBJ2-2; TRBD1 matches 7 bases. J was trimmed by 6 bases and V by 2 bases; bases with no gene match: 12. This CDR3 has 16 residues. Germline CDR1 is GTSNPN and CDR2 is SVGIG (reference sequence). The CDR3 DNA reads as TGTGCCTGGAGTAAGGGACAGACAAACTGGGCCGGGGAGCTGTTTTTT. Translated, it gives CAWSKGQTNWAGELFF.

Here the CDR3 DNA reads TGTGCCAGCAGTTCTATCAAGACAGGGGGGGTGTATCAGCCCCAGCATTTT. It codes for CASSSIKTGGVYQPQHF. This sequence joins TRBV28 and TRBJ1-5; 9 nucleotides align to TRBD1. The V segment lost 4 bases and the J segment 5 bases; nucleotides outside the gene matches: 12. The CDR3 runs 17 residues. Germline-derived CDR1 and CDR2 are MDHEN and SYDVKM.

V and J are TRBV6-1 and TRBJ2-4; 11 bases align to TRBD1. Germline loops: CDR1 MNHNS, CDR2 SASEGT. The CDR3 totals 16 residues. With V trimmed by 3 bases and J by 3 bases, 4 bases remained unmatched. The CDR3 protein is CASSDPGQGGKNIQYF. CDR3 bases: TGTGCCAGCAGTGATCCGGGACAGGGGGGCAAAAACATTCAGTACTTC.

This chain joins TRBV18 and TRBJ2-7, with D tentatively TRBD2 (7 bases). CDR3 length: 15 amino acids. Trimming cost V 6 bases and J 6 bases, with 21 bases left between them. Germline CDR1 KGHSH, CDR2 LQKENI. The chain's CDR3 is CASSPTAGASPEQYF. The CDR3 DNA sequence: TGTGCCAGCTCTCCGACCGCGGGGGCCTCTCCCGAGCAGTACTTC.

This chain links TRBV7-2 with TRBJ2-5; the match to TRBD2 covers 7 bases. The CDR3 is 14 amino acids. Trimming at V came to 5 bases and at J to 3 bases, leaving 6 bases not matched to a gene. CDR1 is SGHTA and CDR2 is FQGNSA in the germline V gene. The CDR3 is CASSEGRVEETQYF. The CDR3 DNA sequence: TGTGCCAGCAGCGAGGGGAGGGTCGAAGAGACCCAGTACTTC.

The chain is built from TRBV12-5 and TRBJ1-2; 8 bases agree with TRBD1. V lost 3 bases to trimming and J lost 7 bases; unmatched junction nucleotides: 10. From germline, CDR1 is LGHNT and CDR2 FRNRAP. The CDR3 extends over 15 amino acids. The CDR3 nucleotides are TGTGCTAGTGGTTTCCCACAGGGGGAAGTAGGTGGCTACACCTTC. The encoded protein is CASGFPQGEVGGYTF. The full variable domain, rest sourced from reference TRBV12-5 and TRBJ1-2, is DARVTQTPRHKVTEMGQEVTMRCQPILGHNTVFWYRQTMMQGLELLAYFRNRAPLDDSGMPKDRFSAEMPDATLATLKIQPSEPRDSAVYFCASGFPQGEVGGYTFGSGTRLTVV.

This chain connects TRBV13 to TRBJ1-6; D is possibly TRBD1 (6 bases). The V and J ends lost 4 bases and 6 bases respectively, with 22 bases between them. The CDR3 totals 18 residues. Germline CDR1 PRHDT, CDR2 FYEKMQ (reference sequence). DNA of the CDR3: TGTGCCAGCAGCTCCCAAACGGGGGGGGCTGGAGCTAATTCACCCCTCCACTTT. Amino acid sequence: CASSSQTGGAGANSPLHF.

The chain carries TRBV5-1 and TRBJ2-2; the D gene is possibly TRBD2 (5 bases). Germline V gene data show CDR1 as SGHRS and CDR2 as YFSETQ. The CDR3 loop spans 18 amino acids. V dropped 4 bases and J dropped 0 bases, with 19 bases sitting between them. Written as DNA, the CDR3 is TGCGCCAGCAGCCCGTGGAGGTGGCGGAGCTCGAACACCGGGGAGCTGTTTTTT. Its translation: CASSPWRWRSSNTGELFF.

The V call is TRBV6-5, the J call TRBJ2-7, with D tentatively TRBD2 (5 bases). CDR1 and CDR2 from the germline V gene are MNHEY and SVGAGI. Trimming took off 0 bases at V and 0 bases at J, with 12 bases between the two ends. The CDR3 contains 16 residues. CDR3 sequence reads: CASSYSSRGPSYEQYF. The CDR3, as DNA: TGTGCCAGCAGTTACTCGAGTCGGGGTCCCTCCTACGAGCAGTACTTC.